This record concerns one TCR beta chain sequence. Antigen unknown. This entry is derived from a study of CD8 T cells in ankylosing spondylitis. Findings of the study overall: Clones linked to the disease showed a CD8+ phenotype. They occurred at relatively low frequencies in peripheral blood. Disease-linked clones reportedly showed significant enrichment in matched ankylosing spondylitis synovial fluid. Seemingly distinctive of ankylosing spondylitis blood was a TCR beta motif formed by eight highly homologous variants.

TCR beta libraries were made by quantitative 5'-RACE with molecular barcodes. TCRdb processed the 5' RACE reads anew with MiXCR; each CDR3 protein has one entry. The top ten clones hold approximately 4.5% of a sample with tens of thousands of distinct CDR3 sequences, 6% to 8% of them seen once. Germline loops: CDR1 SGHRS, CDR2 YFSETQ. The CDR3 is 15 residues long. Unmatched junction bases numbered 8, after V lost 4 bases and J lost 6 bases. The receptor comes from a male donor with ankylosing spondylitis. Sample: synovial fluid, either unsorted or a sorted T cell fraction (not recorded which). The V and J genes are TRBV5-1 and TRBJ2-1, with 9 bases fitting TRBD1. Here the CDR3 DNA reads TGCGCCAGCAGCGCCGGGACAGGGCGGGCCAATGAGCAGTTCTTC. This gives the protein CASSAGTGRANEQFF.